The 14 T cell receptor beta chains given below trace back to one sample, sequenced in a study of tumor-infiltrating lymphocytes in primary liver carcinoma. A constant-region primer served to make TCR beta cDNA from 500 to 550 ng total RNA. Libraries of TCR beta came from three nested multiplex PCR rounds with slightly modified ARM-PCR. Two initial PCR rounds of ten to eleven cycles each paired TRBV1-TRBV30 forward primers with a C-beta reverse primer. From the multiplex PCR reads, TCRdb called clonotypes with MiXCR, one entry per CDR3 protein. The table shows roughly 50,000 distinct CDR3 sequences, with over 70% occurring only once. The study co-extracted DNA and RNA from 20-30 mg of unsorted bulk tissue. Sequencing was done on a sample of liver tumor tissue from sampling region 2. The subset denotes: tumor region T2, inferior pole. These receptors came from a man aged 35 to 55 with primary liver carcinoma and hepatitis B virus infection.

On this clonotype: This may come from a read error, since a much larger clone is one base off. The CDR3 DNA reads as TGTGCCAGCAGCTTTTATCCCGGGGAGCTGTTGTTT. This sequence encodes CASSFYPGELLF. This sequence joins TRBV5-4 and TRBJ2-2; perhaps TRBD2 as D (5 bases). This CDR3 comprises 12 residues. Germline assignment: CDR1 SGHNT and CDR2 YYREEE (reference sequence).

Remarks on this clonotype: At one end, the junction sequence differs from germline, possibly due to a read error. V is TRBV11-2 and J is TRBJ2-7; 8 positions match TRBD2. Germline V gives CDR1 SGHAT, CDR2 FQNNGV. The length of the CDR3 is 15 residues. CDR3 protein: CVSSLVTGGPYEQYF. The CDR3 DNA reads as TGTGTCAGCAGCTTAGTGACGGGAGGGCCGTACGAGCAGTACTTC.

The J gene is TRBJ2-6, the V gene TRBV24-1; tentative D call: TRBD1 (5 bases). V lost 12 bases and J 0 bases, leaving 20 bases between the germline ends. Germline values: CDR1 KGHDR, CDR2 SFDVKD. This CDR3 is built from 17 residues. CDR3 nucleotides: TGTGCCGCCCGACAGCCCAGGGCCCCCTCTGGGGCCAACGTCCTGACTTTC. It specifies CAARQPRAPSGANVLTF.

Comment on this clonotype: This CDR3 fails to terminate in the conserved phenylalanine or tryptophan, so it likely reflects a read error. Because the CDR3's place on the DNA is in doubt, the DNA is left out and the CDR3 is given as listed by TCRdb. The CDR3 here is CASSLGRERPDTKYL. The V call is TRBV5-4, the J call TRBJ2-3; the tabulated D call, TRBD1, remains unverified against the DNA. Germline CDR1 SGHNT, CDR2 YYREEE (reference sequence). Counting both end residues, the CDR3 totals 15 amino acids.

Turning to this clonotype: At one end the junction does not follow the germline gene, possibly because of a read error. The rearrangement links TRBV29-1 to TRBJ1-1; no reliable D call. CDR1 and CDR2 from the germline V gene are SQVTM and ANQGSEA. The length of the CDR3 is 12 residues. Here the CDR3 reads CCVVETTTEAFF. The CDR3 region has the DNA TGCTGCGTTGTGGAAACGACCACCGAAGCTTTCTTT.

In this sample, this clonotype turned up once. Since no conserved phenylalanine or tryptophan closes the CDR3, a read error is the likely cause. V usage is TRBV12-3 or TRBV12-4 and J usage is TRBJ2-3; D call uncertain. The V end lost 0 bases, the J end lost 5 bases, and 0 bases lay between the germline ends. The CDR3 loop spans 11 amino acids. The CDR3 sequence: CASSLADTQYL. CDR3 DNA: TGTGCCAGCAGTTTAGCAGATACGCAGTATCTT.

This chain links TRBV12-3 or TRBV12-4 with TRBJ2-3, with 14 bases that match TRBD2. The CDR3 runs 15 residues. Trimming took 6 bases from V and 4 from J; bases not matched to a gene: 3. CDR3 DNA sequence: TGTGCCAGCAGCGGACTAGCGGGAGGCGCAGATACGCAGTATTTT. It specifies CASSGLAGGADTQYF.

The V and J genes are TRBV29-1 and TRBJ2-1; 11 bases are shared with TRBD1. With V trimmed by 7 bases and J by 9 bases, 11 bases remained unmatched. The CDR3 is made up of 14 amino acids. Germline assignment: CDR1 SQVTM and CDR2 ANQGSEA. The CDR3 spells CSGLSGQGVAEQFF. CDR3 nucleotides: TGCAGCGGACTGTCGGGACAGGGGGTGGCTGAGCAGTTCTTC.

This clonotype was observed once. One end of the junction fails to match germline, which may point to a read error. The chain recombines TRBV5-1 with TRBJ2-3; 10 nucleotides align to TRBD1. Germline lookup yields CDR1 SGHRS and CDR2 YFSETQ. This CDR3 has 15 amino acids. The CDR3 DNA reads TGCGCCAGCAGCCATGACAGGGGGCTGGCAGATACGCAATATTTT. It yields the protein CASSHDRGLADTQYF. The variable domain in full, completed from reference TRBV5-1 and TRBJ2-3, reads KAGVTQTPRYLIKTRGQQVTLSCSPISGHRSVSWYQQTPGQGLQFLFEYFSETQRNKGNFPGRFSGRQFSNSRSEMNVSTLELGDSALYLCASSHDRGLADTQYFGPGTRLTVL.

Turning to this clonotype: Mismatch with germline at one junction end may stem from a read error. The V and J genes are TRBV10-3 and TRBJ2-2, with D tentatively TRBD1 or TRBD2 (6 bases each). This CDR3 spans 12 amino acids. Germline assignment: CDR1 ENHRY and CDR2 SYGVKD. The CDR3 bases are TGCGCCATCACGACGGGGGCCGGGGAGCTGCTTTTT. It codes for CAITTGAGELLF.

This chain uses TRBV11-2 with TRBJ2-1, with 12 bases matching TRBD2. The CDR3 is 18 amino acids. V shed 3 bases, J shed 12 bases, and the junction held 18 bases outside the gene matches. Germline values: CDR1 SGHAT, CDR2 FQNNGV. CDR3: CASSFPRLAGEPYSVQFF. CDR3 nucleotide sequence: TGTGCCAGCAGCTTTCCTCGACTAGCGGGAGAACCTTACAGTGTGCAGTTCTTC.

Concerning this clonotype: This likely comes from a read error, as the CDR3 has no conserved phenylalanine or tryptophan at its end. The chain links TRBV2 to TRBJ2-7; D could derive from TRBD1 or TRBD2 (5 bases each). V was cut by 11 bases and J by 6 bases, with 17 bases left in between. Germline values: CDR1 SNHLY, CDR2 FYNNEI. This CDR3 spans 12 amino acids. The CDR3 region is CARGEFFAEQYL. The CDR3 bases are TGTGCCCGAGGGGAGTTCTTTGCCGAGCAGTACTTG.

Points on this clonotype: Its ends do not fully match the called genes, so a read error is possible. The CDR3 DNA sequence: TGTGCCAGCGTACTAGGGGACCTCTGGGCACATGATCAGTTCTTC. The encoded protein is CASVLGDLWAHDQFF. This chain joins TRBV11-2 and TRBJ2-1; D is perhaps TRBD1 or TRBD2 (5 bases each). Germline CDR1 reads SGHAT; CDR2 reads FQNNGV. This CDR3 has 15 residues.

Turning to this clonotype: One junction end disagrees with the germline gene, perhaps due to a read error. The chain recombines TRBV29-1 with TRBJ2-3, with D uncertain. Looked up from germline, CDR1 is SQVTM and CDR2 is ANQGSEA. The CDR3 consists of 13 residues. The CDR3 protein is CSVNAVGTDTHYF. The CDR3 nucleotides are TGCAGCGTCAACGCGGTAGGCACAGACACGCACTATTTT.